This TCR beta chain was identified in a study of T cells after yellow fever vaccination. Study results and caveats: Researchers report a weaker secondary response that nonetheless peaked faster, day 5 versus 15.

There are a few counts of this clonotype. Its antigen is not known. TCRdb passed the 5' RACE reads through MiXCR, listing each CDR3 protein once. In the table there are 300,000 to 400,000 distinct CDR3 sequences, around an eighth of which are singletons. This TCR was recovered from a man aged 18 to 35 who received the YFV17D yellow fever vaccine. The source was CD4+ T cells sorted from PBMCs, collected 15 days after the yellow fever booster vaccination.

CDR3 region: CASSQAPLVALHF. The CDR3, as DNA: TGTGCCAGCAGCCAAGCCCCCCTTGTCGCCCTCCACTTT. The V and J genes are TRBV14 and TRBJ1-6; D is undetermined. The germline V and J ends were trimmed by 1 base and 14 bases, with 12 bases remaining between them. This CDR3 has 13 residues. Germline V gene sequence: CDR1 SGHDN, CDR2 FVKESK.